This T cell receptor beta chain was sequenced for a study of T cells in Graves' hyperthyroidism and ophthalmopathy (dated by TCRdb to about 2019). Concerning the study at large: Peripheral blood samples were taken at initial diagnosis, before any treatment was given. The study also compared thyroid tissue and blood T-cell repertoires from about six Graves' hyperthyroidism patients. The roughly 100 discovery patients were randomly divided into training and test sets at a 7:3 ratio. Prospective prediction of ophthalmopathy was tested in an independent validation cohort of about 19 hyperthyroidism patients and 15 to 17 patients who later progressed to ophthalmopathy. To identify distinguishing TCR V-J signatures, a discovery cohort of about 95 patients was used, comprising 40 to 45 with Graves' ophthalmopathy and roughly 60 with stable Graves' hyperthyroidism. After sampling, hyperthyroidism patients received methimazole starting at 30 mg daily, and ophthalmopathy patients received high-dose intravenous methylprednisolone. The paper reports TCR Vbeta CDR3 sequencing of 140 or so peripheral blood samples: some 44 ophthalmopathy, over 70 hyperthyroidism and approximately 17 progressor patients. What the research found in general, with its limitations: During validation, the model predicted progression to ophthalmopathy a median of approximately six months ahead of onset, with approximately 71% sensitivity and roughly 75% specificity. Sample size was not statistically predetermined, and investigators were not blinded to group allocation. A model built on a 13 V-J signature distinguished ophthalmopathy from stable hyperthyroidism, reaching roughly 88% sensitivity and 81.08% specificity in cross-validation and 80%/75% in testing. Blood samples also contained most of the expanded thyroid clonotypes (frequency above 0.001), which suggests that blood repertoires may reflect thyroid immune responses.

Comment on this clonotype: Which antigen it targets is not known. The record has no base qualities; no much larger clone is one base away.

Stable Graves' hyperthyroidism was defined as no progression to ophthalmopathy during 18 months of follow-up. Hyperthyroidism patients were aged 18 to 65 years and newly diagnosed, with disease duration of less than 2 months. Any patient with an uncontrolled infection, another autoimmune disease, pregnancy or lactation was excluded. Diagnoses relied on clinical symptoms, serum thyroxine and TRAb, thyroid ultrasound and orbital computed tomography. PBMCs were isolated from 7.5 to 10 ml of fresh peripheral blood by Ficoll-Paque density gradient centrifugation. Total RNA was extracted using Trizol reagent, and RNA quality was assessed on an Agilent 2100 Bioanalyzer. The TCR beta CDR3 regions were amplified from RNA transcripts. A first-round RT-PCR of the TCR CDR3 used the HTBI primer set with the Qiagen OneStep RT-PCR kit. Libraries were constructed in a second round of multiplex PCR, after which size selection and purification were carried out. Paired-end sequencing of the libraries was performed with 100 bp reads on an Illumina HiSeq2000. In the source study's methods: SOAPnuke was used to process the raw data, removing reads that contained adapters or uncalled bases, had a mean Phred below 15, or lacked an exact match to the constant primer or identifier. COPE v1.2.5 was used to merge high-quality paired reads, and clonotypes were defined as unique nucleotide sequences. Clonotypes were aligned to IMGT TRBV, TRBD and TRBJ reference segments using MiTCR v1.1. The analysis was restricted to V-J combinations with a frequency above 0.0001, which together covered roughly 99% of the repertoires. A TCS score was defined as the ratio between F50 (clonal expansion) and ExV (chaos), using BLOSUM62-based TCRdist between CDR3 peptides within each V-J. Welch's t-statistics and random forest reduced fewer than 600 V-J features to 13, which were used in a naive Bayes classifier (R e1071). TCRdb reworked the public reads: Q25 trimming with fastp, MiXCR clone assembly, productive beta chains retained. Records with the same CDR3 protein are collapsed into one entry carrying the most frequent genes and DNA. TCRdb's processing, not the authors' own work, is the source of the V and J calls. This sample gives roughly 750,000 distinct CDR3 sequences in total; 15% to 20% of them show up just once. 8.4% of the sample lies in the top ten.

V loses 6 bases of germline sequence and J loses 5 bases, and the interval between the two ends is 5 bases. Measured from the cysteine to the phenylalanine, the CDR3 is 12 residues long. The DNA shown is the 36-base CDR3, in frame from base 1. The germline V gene provides CDR1 LGHNT and CDR2 FRNRAP. Input material: blood. This TCR was recovered from a young man with Graves' hyperthyroidism. The sequence is built from TRBV12-5 and TRBJ1-6, with a tentative D gene TRBD1 over 5 matching bases. CDR3 sequence: CASGQDNSPLHF. The bases read TGTGCTAGTGGACAGGATAATTCACCCCTCCACTTT.